The 27 T cell receptor beta chains listed next were all sequenced from one sample in a study of PD-L1 blockade in urothelial cancer. Measured with immunoSEQ multiplex PCR; TCRdb has only the in-frame clones, and not every one. The data hold 48,000 or so clones, with approximately 78% observed a single time. This sample's time point: peripheral blood 6 weeks after treatment start. The material was PBMCs, obtained around atezolizumab (anti-PD-L1) treatment. The source is a man in his 70s with urothelial cancer.

The chain uses TRBV15 and TRBJ1-1; TRBD1 is a possible D gene (6 bases). V was clipped by 0 bases and J by 0 bases, with 14 bases between them. Germline-derived CDR1 and CDR2 are LNHNV and YYDKDF (reference sequence). CDR3 length: 17 amino acids. The CDR3 nucleotides read TGTGCCACCAGCAGAGATGACCGGGACACCATGAACACTGAAGCTTTCTTT. As protein: CATSRDDRDTMNTEAFF.

This clone was observed once. The chain is built from TRBV6-5 and TRBJ2-2; D is possibly TRBD1 (6 bases). The length of the CDR3 is 13 residues. Germline loops: CDR1 MNHEY, CDR2 SVGAGI. The ends were cut back, 5 bases at V and 5 bases at J, with 9 bases in the middle. The CDR3 nucleotides read TGTGCCAGCAGTGCTACAGGGACCGGGGAGCTGTTTTTT. Translated, it gives CASSATGTGELFF.

The V call is TRBV2, the J call TRBJ2-5, with TRBD1 as a possible D gene (6 bases). Germline CDR1 SNHLY, CDR2 FYNNEI. The V end was cut by 6 bases, the J end by 1 base, with 9 bases between. The CDR3 consists of 13 residues. CDR3 protein: CASRNRVQETQYF. The DNA of the CDR3 is TGTGCCAGCAGGAACAGGGTCCAAGAGACCCAGTACTTC.

CDR3 in amino acids: CASRGQETPHYGYTF. In DNA, the CDR3 is TGTGCCAGCAGGGGACAGGAAACCCCTCATTATGGCTACACCTTC. The chain has TRBV28 and TRBJ1-2; 8 nucleotides line up with TRBD1. The CDR3 contains 15 residues. Germline loops: CDR1 MDHEN, CDR2 SYDVKM. The V segment lost 6 bases and the J segment 5 bases; nucleotides outside the gene matches: 11.

This clone occurred a few times. The V call is TRBV19, the J call TRBJ1-1, with TRBD1 matching over 8 bases. In germline, CDR1 is LNHDA, CDR2 SQIVND (reference sequence). Trimming took 9 bases from V and 9 from J; bases not matched to a gene: 12. CDR3 length equals 13 residues. CDR3 sequence reads: CASKRTGLTQAFF. In DNA form, the CDR3 reads TGTGCCAGCAAGCGGACAGGGCTAACCCAAGCTTTCTTT.

CDR3 protein: CASSDPGPYEQYF. In nucleotides, the CDR3 is TGTGCCAGCAGTGACCCAGGTCCCTACGAGCAGTACTTC. V usage is TRBV2 and J usage is TRBJ2-7; no clear D. V was shortened by 3 bases and J by 2 bases, with 8 bases between the two germline ends. Germline V gene data show CDR1 as SNHLY and CDR2 as FYNNEI. The CDR3 spans 13 residues.

V gene TRBV5-6 combines with J gene TRBJ1-2; D call uncertain. The CDR3 runs 12 residues. Germline-derived CDR1 and CDR2 are SGHDT and YYEEEE. V was trimmed by 2 bases and J by 7 bases, leaving 9 bases between them. CDR3 sequence: CASSFSGGGYTF. The CDR3 nucleotides are TGTGCCAGCAGCTTCAGTGGAGGTGGCTACACCTTC.

V and J are TRBV2 and TRBJ2-1; TRBD2 matches at 7 bases. The germline CDR1 and CDR2 sequences are SNHLY and FYNNEI. The CDR3 covers 16 residues. Trimming removed 3 bases from V and 9 bases from J; junction bases left unmatched: 14. The CDR3 nucleotides read TGTGCCAGCAGTGACGGGACTACCGGGCGGGGAAGTGAGCAGTTCTTC. Translated: CASSDGTTGRGSEQFF.

The V gene is TRBV7-8, the J gene TRBJ1-5, with TRBD1 matching 9 bases. Germline assignment: CDR1 SGHVS and CDR2 FQNEAQ. This CDR3 spans 17 amino acids. V shed 5 bases and J 0 bases; nucleotides not matched to a gene: 8. CDR3: CASSPTGGGYSNQPQHF. CDR3 coding DNA: TGTGCCAGCAGCCCGACAGGGGGGGGGTATAGCAATCAGCCCCAGCATTTT.

The V call is TRBV5-4, the J call TRBJ2-7, with 12 bases lining up with TRBD2. The trim removed 4 bases at V and 2 bases at J, leaving 4 bases unmatched. The CDR3 extends over 15 amino acids. Germline CDR1 reads SGHNT; CDR2 reads YYREEE (reference sequence). Written as DNA, the CDR3 is TGTGCCAGCAGCCGAGGACTAGCGGGACCCTACGAGCAGTACTTC. This codes for CASSRGLAGPYEQYF.

The chain uses TRBV7-6 and TRBJ2-2; 8 bases are a match to TRBD2. The CDR3 has 16 residues. CDR1 and CDR2 (germline): SGHVS, FNYEAQ. Trimming removed 1 base from V and 1 base from J; junction bases left unmatched: 2. CDR3 coding DNA: TGTGCCAGCAGCTTAGGACTAGCGCAGAACACCGGGGAGCTGTTTTTT. It yields the protein CASSLGLAQNTGELFF.

This chain uses TRBV7-3 with TRBJ2-2; 8 bases line up with TRBD2. Per germline, CDR1 SGHTA and CDR2 FQGTGA. V dropped 0 bases and J dropped 5; count of bases not matched to a gene: 8. The CDR3 sequence is 17 residues long. This CDR3 is CASSLTRVGGGTGELFF. The CDR3 nucleotides read TGTGCCAGCAGCTTAACGAGAGTCGGGGGGGGGACCGGGGAGCTGTTTTTT.

The chain uses TRBV18 and TRBJ1-1; unclear D gene. Germline values: CDR1 KGHSH, CDR2 LQKENI. The CDR3 spans 12 residues. V was shortened by 6 bases and J by 8 bases, with 13 bases between the two germline ends. Here the CDR3 DNA reads TGTGCCAGCTCCCCAGTTAGTGCGGAAGCTTTCTTT. As protein: CASSPVSAEAFF.

This clone was seen just once. The chain recombines TRBV28 with TRBJ2-4; TRBD2 aligns across 13 bases. Looked up from germline, CDR1 is MDHEN and CDR2 is SYDVKM. V shed 5 bases and J 7 bases; nucleotides not matched to a gene: 8. The CDR3 spans 16 residues. The CDR3 coding sequence is TGTGCCAGCAGTATACTAGCGGGAGGGCCGGGGAACATTCAGTACTTC. This encodes CASSILAGGPGNIQYF.

The chain couples TRBV28 to TRBJ1-1; D is ambiguous. Between the trimmed V and J ends, which lost 5 bases and 1 base, there was a span of 11 bases. Germline CDR1 is MDHEN and CDR2 is SYDVKM. This CDR3 has 14 residues. CDR3 sequence: CASSSAAGNTEAFF. The CDR3 region has the DNA TGTGCCAGCAGTAGCGCTGCGGGGAACACTGAAGCTTTCTTT.

This chain connects TRBV10-1 to TRBJ2-1; TRBD2 aligns across 14 bases. The CDR3 totals 14 residues. From germline, CDR1 is WNHNN and CDR2 SYGVQD (reference sequence). After removal of 4 bases from V and 7 bases from J, the junction contained 0 bases not matched to a gene. CDR3 region: CASSGTSGRNEQFF. The CDR3 bases are TGCGCCAGCAGTGGGACTAGCGGGAGGAATGAGCAGTTCTTC.

The J gene is TRBJ2-5, the V gene TRBV30; D possibly corresponds to TRBD1 (7 bases). V gave up 2 bases and J gave up 5 bases, with 15 bases separating them. This CDR3 spans 14 amino acids. Germline CDR1 and CDR2: GTSNPN and SVGIG (reference sequence). Written as DNA, the CDR3 is TGTGCCTGGAGTCCTCCATCAGGGGGGGAGACCCAGTACTTC. Its protein is CAWSPPSGGETQYF.

J is TRBJ2-1 and V is TRBV19; 7 bases are a match to TRBD1. The CDR3 loop spans 13 amino acids. Germline-derived CDR1 and CDR2 are LNHDA and SQIVND (reference sequence). J lost 5 bases, V lost 4 bases, and 2 bases had no gene match. CDR3 region: CASSTGQHNEQFF. DNA for the CDR3: TGTGCCAGTAGTACGGGACAGCACAATGAGCAGTTCTTC.

This clone is labeled medium-sized. The chain is built from TRBV28 and TRBJ2-7, with 10 bases fitting TRBD2. This CDR3 spans 18 amino acids. Germline CDR1 reads MDHEN; CDR2 reads SYDVKM. V shed 4 bases, J shed 2 bases, and the junction held 14 bases outside the gene matches. CDR3 DNA: TGTGCCAGCAGTTCTCCGAGGGCTAGCGGGAGTAGTACCTACGAGCAGTACTTC. Translation: CASSSPRASGSSTYEQYF.

The chain has TRBV23-1 and TRBJ2-7, with D possibly being TRBD1 (5 bases). TRBV23-1 is sorted into the ORF group, with uncertain function. The CDR3 has 18 amino acids. The V gene lost 4 bases and the J gene lost 0 bases, with 22 bases spanning the gap. The CDR3 protein is CASSPLPSDTRSSYEQYF. The CDR3 coding sequence is TGCGCCAGCAGTCCGCTGCCTTCGGACACCAGGAGCTCCTACGAGCAGTACTTC.

The chain uses TRBV5-4 and TRBJ1-2; 7 nucleotides align to TRBD1. V shed 3 bases, J shed 3 bases, and the junction held 8 bases outside the gene matches. Germline V gives CDR1 SGHNT, CDR2 YYREEE (reference sequence). The CDR3 is 15 residues long. CDR3 DNA sequence: TGTGCCAGCAGCTCCGACCCGCAGGGGGACTATGGCTACACCTTC. Translation: CASSSDPQGDYGYTF.

The J gene is TRBJ2-7, the V gene TRBV5-1; 7 nucleotides match TRBD2. Germline V gene sequence: CDR1 SGHRS, CDR2 YFSETQ. The CDR3 runs 12 residues. Trimming removed 4 bases from V and 6 bases from J; junction bases left unmatched: 4. Written as DNA, the CDR3 is TGCGCCAGCAGCGGGGGGGTGGGCGAGCAGTACTTC. This translates into CASSGGVGEQYF.

This clone has just a few counts. V is TRBV5-6 and J is TRBJ2-7; no definite D call. CDR1 and CDR2 (germline): SGHDT, YYEEEE. Trimming left V 1 base short and J 2 bases short, with 7 bases between. The CDR3 runs 13 residues. The CDR3 loop is CASSLSYTYEQYF. The CDR3 nucleotides read TGTGCCAGCAGCTTGTCCTATACCTACGAGCAGTACTTC.

The CDR3 DNA reads as TGTGCCAGCTCAGGCCCAGGGGGACCGGACGGGGAGCTGTTTTTT. It is translated as CASSGPGGPDGELFF. The chain links TRBV18 to TRBJ2-2; 7 positions agree with TRBD1. Trimming cost V 5 bases and J 7 bases; bases outside gene matches: 10. Germline assignment: CDR1 KGHSH and CDR2 LQKENI. This CDR3 has 15 residues.

The J gene is TRBJ2-5, the V gene TRBV2; 8 bases align to TRBD2. Per the germline V gene, CDR1 is SNHLY and CDR2 is FYNNEI. The CDR3 has 14 residues. J lost 4 bases, V lost 6 bases, and 7 bases had no gene match. CDR3 coding DNA: TGTGCCAGCAGCGCAGGGCGGGGGGCAGAGACCCAGTACTTC. Translation: CASSAGRGAETQYF. Drawing the rest from reference TRBV2 and TRBJ2-5, the complete variable domain is EPEVTQTPSHQVTQMGQEVILRCVPISNHLYFYWYRQILGQKVEFLVSFYNNEISEKSEIFDDQFSVERPDGSNFTLKIRSTKLEDSAMYFCASSAGRGAETQYFGPGTRLLVL.

The V gene is TRBV19, the J gene TRBJ1-1, with no clear D. Trimming left V 9 bases short and J 1 base short, with 12 bases between. The length of the CDR3 is 13 residues. CDR1 is LNHDA, CDR2 SQIVND, per germline (reference sequence). The CDR3 DNA is TGTGCCAGCACCCTCTGGCCGAACACTGAAGCTTTCTTT. Its protein product is CASTLWPNTEAFF.

The rearrangement uses TRBV6-1 and TRBJ2-7; 11 bases align to TRBD2. V gave up 4 bases and J gave up 2 bases; unmatched junction bases: 4. Germline CDR1 is MNHNS and CDR2 is SASEGT. This CDR3 is 15 amino acids long. As DNA, the CDR3 is TGTGCCAGCAGTGGGGGACTAGCGGAGACCTACGAGCAGTACTTC. Translating gives CASSGGLAETYEQYF.